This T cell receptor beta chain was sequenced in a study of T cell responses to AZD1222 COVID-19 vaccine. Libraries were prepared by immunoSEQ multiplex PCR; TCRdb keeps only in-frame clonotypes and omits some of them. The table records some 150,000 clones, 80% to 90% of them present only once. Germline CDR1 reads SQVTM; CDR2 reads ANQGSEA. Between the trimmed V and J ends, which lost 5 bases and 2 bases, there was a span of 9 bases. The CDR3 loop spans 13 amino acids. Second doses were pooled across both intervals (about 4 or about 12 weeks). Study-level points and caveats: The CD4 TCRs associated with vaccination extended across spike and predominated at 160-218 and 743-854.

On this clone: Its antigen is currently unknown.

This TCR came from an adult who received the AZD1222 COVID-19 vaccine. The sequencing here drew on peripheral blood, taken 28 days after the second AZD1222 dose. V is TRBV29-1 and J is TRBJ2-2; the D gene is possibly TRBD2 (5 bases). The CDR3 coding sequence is TGCAGCGTTTACGAGGGAAACACCGGGGAGCTGTTTTTT. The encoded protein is CSVYEGNTGELFF.